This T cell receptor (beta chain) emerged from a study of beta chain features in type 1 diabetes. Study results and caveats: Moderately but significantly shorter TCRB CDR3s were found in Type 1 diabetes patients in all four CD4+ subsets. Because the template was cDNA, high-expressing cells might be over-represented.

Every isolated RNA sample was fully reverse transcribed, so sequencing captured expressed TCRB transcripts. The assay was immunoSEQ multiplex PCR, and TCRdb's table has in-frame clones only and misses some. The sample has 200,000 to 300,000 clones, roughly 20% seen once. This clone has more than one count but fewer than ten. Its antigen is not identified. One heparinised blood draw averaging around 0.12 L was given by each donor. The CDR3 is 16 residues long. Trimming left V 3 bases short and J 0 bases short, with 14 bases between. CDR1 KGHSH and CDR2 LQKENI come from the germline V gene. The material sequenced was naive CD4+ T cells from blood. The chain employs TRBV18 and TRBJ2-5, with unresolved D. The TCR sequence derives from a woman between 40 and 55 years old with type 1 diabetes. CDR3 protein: CASSPPGRPYQETQYF. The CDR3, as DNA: TGTGCCAGCTCACCCCCCGGCAGGCCGTACCAAGAGACCCAGTACTTC.